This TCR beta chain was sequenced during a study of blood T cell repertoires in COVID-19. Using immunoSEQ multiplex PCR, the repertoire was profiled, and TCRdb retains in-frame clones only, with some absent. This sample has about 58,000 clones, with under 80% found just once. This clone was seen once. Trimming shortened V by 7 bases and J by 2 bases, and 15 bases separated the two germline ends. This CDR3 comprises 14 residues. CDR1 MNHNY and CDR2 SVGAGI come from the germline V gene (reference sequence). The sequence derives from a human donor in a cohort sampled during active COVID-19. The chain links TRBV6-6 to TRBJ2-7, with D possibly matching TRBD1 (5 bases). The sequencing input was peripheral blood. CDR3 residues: CASTGVDIPYEQYF. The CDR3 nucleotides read TGTGCCAGCACAGGTGTGGACATCCCCTACGAGCAGTACTTC.